What follows are 21 T cell receptor beta chains derived from one specimen sequenced in a study of resident and recirculating memory T cells in vitiligo. Using immunoSEQ multiplex PCR, the repertoire was profiled, and TCRdb retains in-frame clones only, with some absent. The data show around 40,000 clones, about nine tenths seen once. The sequenced material came from blood. These receptors all stem from a male donor with vitiligo.

The chain employs TRBV5-4 and TRBJ2-3, with TRBD2 matching 12 bases. Germline V gives CDR1 SGHNT, CDR2 YYREEE (reference sequence). The V gene end was trimmed by 4 bases and the J gene end by 0 bases; junction bases not matched to a gene: 9. The CDR3 runs 18 residues. CDR3 amino acids: CASSLTSGGYASTDTQYF. CDR3 nucleotides: TGTGCCAGCAGCCTGACTAGCGGGGGTTACGCTAGCACAGATACGCAGTATTTT. Full variable domain (outside the CDR3, taken from reference TRBV5-4 and TRBJ2-3): ETGVTQSPTHLIKTRGQQVTLRCSSQSGHNTVSWYQQALGQGPQFIFQYYREEENGRGNFPPRFSGLQFPNYSSELNVNALELDDSALYLCASSLTSGGYASTDTQYFGPGTRLTVL.

This chain joins TRBV2 and TRBJ1-5; 9 nucleotides agree with TRBD1. The CDR3 contains 13 residues. Germline loops: CDR1 SNHLY, CDR2 FYNNEI. V shed 8 bases, J shed 4 bases, and the junction held 3 bases outside the gene matches. CDR3 DNA sequence: TGTGCCAGCCGGGACAGGGAGAATCAGCCCCAGCATTTT. Amino acids: CASRDRENQPQHF.

The V gene is TRBV10-2, the J gene TRBJ1-5; D is undetermined. CDR1 is WSHSY, CDR2 SAAADI, per germline. This CDR3 is built from 13 residues. The V end was cut by 4 bases, the J end by 7 bases, with 11 bases between. CDR3 residues: CASSVREWQPQHF. Here the CDR3 DNA reads TGCGCCAGCAGTGTTCGGGAGTGGCAGCCCCAGCATTTT.

This clone was seen once. V usage is TRBV4-2 and J usage is TRBJ2-3; D may be TRBD2 (6 bases). This CDR3 is 14 amino acids long. The germline V gene has CDR1 LGHNA and CDR2 YNFKEQ. The ends were cut back, 1 base at V and 3 bases at J, with 8 bases in the middle. Here the CDR3 DNA reads TGTGCCAGCAGCCAAGTCCTAGCGACAGATACGCAGTATTTT. This codes for CASSQVLATDTQYF.

The CDR3 sequence is CASSLQARNTGELFF. The CDR3 DNA reads as TGTGCCAGCAGCTTGCAAGCTCGGAACACCGGGGAGCTGTTTTTT. The chain uses TRBV7-3 and TRBJ2-2; no clear D gene. V gave up 3 bases and J gave up 1 base, with 9 bases separating them. Germline V gives CDR1 SGHTA, CDR2 FQGTGA. The CDR3 sequence is 15 residues long.

This chain uses TRBV5-4 with TRBJ1-1; TRBD1 aligns across 7 bases. The ends lost 4 bases at V and 3 bases at J; junction bases unmatched: 6. CDR1 SGHNT and CDR2 YYREEE come from the germline V gene (reference sequence). The CDR3 is 14 residues long. CDR3 coding DNA: TGTGCCAGCAGCCTACAGGGGTGGTACACTGAAGCTTTCTTT. The encoded protein is CASSLQGWYTEAFF.

The chain joins TRBV9 to TRBJ2-5; possible D gene TRBD1, 5 bases. Germline CDR1 SGDLS, CDR2 YYNGEE. The V end was cut by 0 bases, the J end by 3 bases, with 6 bases between. The CDR3 has 13 residues. The CDR3 loop reads CASSVGREETQYF. DNA of the CDR3: TGTGCCAGCAGCGTAGGCAGGGAAGAGACCCAGTACTTC.

The CDR3 here is CASSTRLAGGGPGTDTQYF. CDR3 nucleotide sequence: TGTGCCAGCAGCACCCGACTAGCGGGGGGGGGTCCGGGCACAGATACGCAGTATTTT. The rearrangement joins TRBV9 to TRBJ2-3; 14 bases align to TRBD2. Per the germline V gene, CDR1 is SGDLS and CDR2 is YYNGEE. The CDR3 loop spans 19 amino acids. V shed 4 bases and J 1 base; nucleotides not matched to a gene: 11.

V usage is TRBV6-5 and J usage is TRBJ1-6, with 8 bases that match TRBD1. V was clipped by 1 base and J by 8 bases; unmatched bases: 7. CDR1 MNHEY and CDR2 SVGAGI come from the germline V gene. The CDR3 runs 16 residues. DNA for the CDR3: TGTGCCAGCAGTTACTTCTGGGCAGGGGGCGATTCACCCCTCCACTTT. Its protein product is CASSYFWAGGDSPLHF.

The chain recombines TRBV18 with TRBJ2-3, with a weak D call TRBD2 (5 bases). Trimming pared 2 bases from V and 5 bases from J, leaving 5 bases between. CDR1 KGHSH and CDR2 LQKENI come from the germline V gene. The CDR3 extends over 12 amino acids. In DNA form, the CDR3 reads TGTGCCAGCTCACCAGGAGGAGATACGCAGTATTTT. It translates to CASSPGGDTQYF.

The chain couples TRBV6-6 to TRBJ1-5; 8 bases align to TRBD1. The J segment lost 6 bases and the V segment lost 5 bases, leaving 9 bases of the junction unmatched. Germline V lookup: CDR1 MNHNY, CDR2 SVGAGI (reference sequence). The CDR3 has 15 amino acids. The CDR3 DNA reads TGTGCCAGCAGTGGCGGGACAGGTCGAGGTCAGCCCCAGCATTTT. This translates into CASSGGTGRGQPQHF.

The chain has TRBV2 and TRBJ1-2, with a weak D call TRBD1 (6 bases). Per germline, CDR1 SNHLY and CDR2 FYNNEI. The CDR3 is made up of 12 amino acids. V lost 11 bases and J 5 bases, leaving 15 bases between the germline ends. The CDR3 DNA reads as TGTGCCCGGTCCAGGGGAATTTATGGCTACACCTTC. It specifies CARSRGIYGYTF.

The chain uses TRBV13 and TRBJ2-7, with D tentatively TRBD2 (7 bases). V was pared by 4 bases and J by 1 base, with 17 bases between. CDR3 size: 16 residues. CDR1 PRHDT and CDR2 FYEKMQ come from the germline V gene (reference sequence). The CDR3 protein is CASSYLEGGTSYEQYF. The CDR3 nucleotides read TGTGCCAGCAGCTACCTAGAGGGGGGGACATCCTACGAGCAGTACTTC.

This chain connects TRBV5-1 to TRBJ2-7; D may be TRBD2 (5 bases). Germline CDR1 reads SGHRS; CDR2 reads YFSETQ. Trimming stripped 0 bases from V and 0 bases from J, with 7 bases between. This CDR3 contains 14 residues. The CDR3 bases are TGCGCCAGCAGCTTGGTGGACTCCTCCTACGAGCAGTACTTC. Its translation: CASSLVDSSYEQYF.

The chain combines TRBV27 with TRBJ1-2, with D perhaps matching TRBD1 (5 bases). This CDR3 has 15 amino acids. Trimming took 5 bases from V and 4 from J, leaving 17 bases between them. Germline assignment: CDR1 MNHEY and CDR2 SMNVEV (reference sequence). The CDR3 is CASSVGGGGIYGYTF. The CDR3 region has the DNA TGTGCCAGCAGTGTGGGTGGTGGGGGGATCTATGGCTACACCTTC.

The chain employs TRBV7-2 and TRBJ2-2; D possibly corresponds to TRBD1 (6 bases). V was pared by 9 bases and J by 1 base, with 12 bases between. The CDR3 length is 14 residues. The germline CDR1 and CDR2 sequences are SGHTA and FQGNSA. This CDR3 is CARNDRKNTGELFF. The DNA of the CDR3 is TGTGCCAGGAACGACAGGAAGAACACCGGGGAGCTGTTTTTT.

The chain combines TRBV18 with TRBJ2-3, with 9 bases fitting TRBD2. After removal of 3 bases from V and 5 bases from J, the junction contained 9 bases not matched to a gene. Germline lookup yields CDR1 KGHSH and CDR2 LQKENI. The CDR3 is 16 amino acids. The CDR3 coding sequence is TGTGCCAGCTCACCCCCTCAGCGGGGGGCGGGAGATACGCAGTATTTT. Translation gives CASSPPQRGAGDTQYF. Using reference TRBV18 and TRBJ2-3 for the parts outside the CDR3, the full variable domain is NAGVMQNPRHLVRRRGQEARLRCSPMKGHSHVYWYRQLPEEGLKFMVYLQKENIIDESGMPKERFSAEFPKEGPSILRIQQVVRGDSAAYFCASSPPQRGAGDTQYFGPGTRLTVL.

The CDR3 spells CASSSRGGNEQFF. The CDR3 DNA sequence: TGTGCCAGCAGCTCGAGGGGAGGCAATGAGCAGTTCTTC. V and J are TRBV7-6 and TRBJ2-1, with TRBD2 as a possible D gene (6 bases). Germline-derived CDR1 and CDR2 are SGHVS and FNYEAQ. V shed 4 bases and J shed 6 bases, with 10 bases lying between them. The CDR3 runs 13 residues. The full variable domain, rest sourced from reference TRBV7-6 and TRBJ2-1, is GAGVSQSPRYKVTKRGQDVALRCDPISGHVSLYWYRQALGQGPEFLTYFNYEAQQDKSGLPNDRFSAERPEGSISTLTIQRTEQRDSAMYRCASSSRGGNEQFFGPGTRLTVL.

In DNA form, the CDR3 reads TGCGCCAGCAGCTTTGGACAGGGTACTGAAGCTTTCTTT. This codes for CASSFGQGTEAFF. The V gene is TRBV5-1, the J gene TRBJ1-1; TRBD1 agrees at 8 bases. This CDR3 region has 13 residues. With 2 bases clipped from V and 5 bases from J, the junction kept 2 bases outside the gene matches. Looked up from germline, CDR1 is SGHRS and CDR2 is YFSETQ.

This chain connects TRBV14 to TRBJ2-7, with D perhaps matching TRBD1 (6 bases). Trimming took off 4 bases at V and 7 bases at J, with 17 bases between the two ends. Germline-derived CDR1 and CDR2 are SGHDN and FVKESK. The CDR3 sequence is 14 residues long. CDR3 amino acids: CASSPSGAHVEQYF. For the CDR3, the DNA is TGTGCCAGCAGCCCCTCAGGGGCCCACGTGGAGCAGTACTTC.

This chain links TRBV9 with TRBJ1-6; D perhaps matches TRBD1 (6 bases). The V end lost 3 bases, the J end lost 14 bases, and 18 bases lay between the germline ends. Germline V gene data show CDR1 as SGDLS and CDR2 as YYNGEE. The CDR3 sequence is 14 residues long. The CDR3 DNA is TGTGCCAGCAGCGCTGAGCCCGGGACAAACGCCCTCCACTTT. This codes for CASSAEPGTNALHF.